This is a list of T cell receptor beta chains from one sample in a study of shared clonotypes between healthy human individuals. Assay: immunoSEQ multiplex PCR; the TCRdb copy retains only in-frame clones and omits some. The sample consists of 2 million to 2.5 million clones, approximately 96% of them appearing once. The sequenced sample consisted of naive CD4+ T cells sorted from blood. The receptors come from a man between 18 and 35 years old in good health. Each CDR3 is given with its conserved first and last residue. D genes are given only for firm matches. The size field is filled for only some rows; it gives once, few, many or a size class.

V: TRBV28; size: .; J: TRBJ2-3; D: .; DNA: TGTGCCAGCCACGCCGGTGGAGCAGGGGCAGATACGCAGTATTTT; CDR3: CASHAGGAGADTQYF
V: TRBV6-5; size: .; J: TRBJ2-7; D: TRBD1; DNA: TGTGCCAGCAGTCCATCCGGGACAGGGGCGTACGAGCAGTACTTC; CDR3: CASSPSGTGAYEQYF
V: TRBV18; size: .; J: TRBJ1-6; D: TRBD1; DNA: TGTGCCAGCTCTCCCGGGACAGGGGAGGGTTCACCCCTCCACTTT; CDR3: CASSPGTGEGSPLHF
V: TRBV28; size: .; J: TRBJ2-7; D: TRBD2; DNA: TGTGCCAGCAGACCCCAGACTAGCGGGAGTTACGAGCAGTACTTC; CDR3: CASRPQTSGSYEQYF
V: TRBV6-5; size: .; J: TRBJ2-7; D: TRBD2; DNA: TGTGCCAGCAGTCCCCCCGGACTAGCGGGAGGCGAGCAGTACTTC; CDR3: CASSPPGLAGGEQYF
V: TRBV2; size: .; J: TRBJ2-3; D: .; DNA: TGTGCCATCTCCCCGCGGGCCGGCACAGATACGCAGTATTTT; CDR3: CAISPRAGTDTQYF
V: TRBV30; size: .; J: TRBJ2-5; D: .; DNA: TGTGCCTGGAGTGTACGAGGGCTACCGGGTTTAGAAGAGACCCAGTACTTC; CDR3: CAWSVRGLPGLEETQYF
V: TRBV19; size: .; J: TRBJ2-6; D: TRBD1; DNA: TGTGCCAGTAGTATGACCGCTGCGGGACAGGCTAACTCTGGGGCCAACGTCCTGACTTTC; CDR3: CASSMTAAGQANSGANVLTF
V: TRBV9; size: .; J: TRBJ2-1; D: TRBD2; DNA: TGTGCCAGCAGCCCGCCTAGCGGGAGTTCGTCCTACAATGAGCAGTTCTTC; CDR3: CASSPPSGSSSYNEQFF
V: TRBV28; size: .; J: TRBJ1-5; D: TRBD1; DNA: TGTGCCAGCAGTCCGACAGGGTCGAAAAGCAATCAGCCCCAGCATTTT; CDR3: CASSPTGSKSNQPQHF
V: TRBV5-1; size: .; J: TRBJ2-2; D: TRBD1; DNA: TGCGCCAGCATCGACAGGGGCGGTGTGGCCGGGGAGCTGTTTTTT; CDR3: CASIDRGGVAGELFF
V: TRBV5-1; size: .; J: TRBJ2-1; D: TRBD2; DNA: TGCGCCAGCAGCTTGTGGCGGGGGAGACACAATGAGCAGTTCTTC; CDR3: CASSLWRGRHNEQFF
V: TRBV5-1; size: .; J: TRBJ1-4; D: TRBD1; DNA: TGCGCCAGCAGCTTGACACAGGGGCTAGGGGAAAAACTGTTTTTT; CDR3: CASSLTQGLGEKLFF
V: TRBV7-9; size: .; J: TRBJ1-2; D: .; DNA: TGTGCCAGCAGCTTAGTGGACATCCTTAACTATGGCTACACCTTC; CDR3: CASSLVDILNYGYTF
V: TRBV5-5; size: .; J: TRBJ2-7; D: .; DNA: TGTGCCAGCAGTAGGGGGGCGTACGAGCAGTACTTC; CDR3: CASSRGAYEQYF
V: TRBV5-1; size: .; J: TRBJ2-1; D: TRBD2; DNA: TGCGCCAGCAGCCCGTTAGCGGGAGGAGGGCATGGCAATGAGCAGTTCTTC; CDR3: CASSPLAGGGHGNEQFF
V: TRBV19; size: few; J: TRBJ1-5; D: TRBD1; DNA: TGTGCCAGTAGTAGGGTACAGGGGGCTCAGCCCCAGCATTTT; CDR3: CASSRVQGAQPQHF
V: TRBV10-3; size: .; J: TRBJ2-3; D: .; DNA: TGTGCCATCAGTGAGTATGCAACTAGCACAGATACGCAGTATTTT; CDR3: CAISEYATSTDTQYF
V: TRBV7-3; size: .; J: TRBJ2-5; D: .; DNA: TGTGCCAGCAGTGCTAAGGGCTACCAAGAGACCCAGTACTTC; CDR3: CASSAKGYQETQYF
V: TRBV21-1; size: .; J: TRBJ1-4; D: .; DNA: TGTGCCAGCAGCCCTAGTTGCGAAAAACTGTTTTTT; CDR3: CASSPSCEKLFF
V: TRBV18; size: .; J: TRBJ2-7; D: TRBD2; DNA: TGTGCCAGCTCACCACGGGGGGGTTACGAGCAGTACTTC; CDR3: CASSPRGGYEQYF
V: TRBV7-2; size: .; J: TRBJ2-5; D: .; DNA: TGTGCCAGCAGTTACCCGTACCAAGAGACCCAGTACTTC; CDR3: CASSYPYQETQYF
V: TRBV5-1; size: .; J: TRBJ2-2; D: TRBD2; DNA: TGCGCCAGCAGCTTCAACTACGGGACTACGAACACCGGGGAGCTGTTTTTT; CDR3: CASSFNYGTTNTGELFF
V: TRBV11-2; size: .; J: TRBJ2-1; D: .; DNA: TGTGCCAGCAGCTTAGATCGGCTGAACAATGAGCAGTTCTTC; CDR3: CASSLDRLNNEQFF
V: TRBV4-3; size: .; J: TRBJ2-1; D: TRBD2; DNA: TGCGCCAGCAGCCAAGAAGTAGCGGGATACAATGAGCAGTTCTTC; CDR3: CASSQEVAGYNEQFF
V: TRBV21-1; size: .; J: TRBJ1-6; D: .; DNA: TGTGCCAGCAGCAAAGGACAGGTGATGGTGGATTCACCCCTCCACTTT; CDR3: CASSKGQVMVDSPLHF
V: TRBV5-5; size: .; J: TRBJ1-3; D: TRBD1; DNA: TGTGCCAGCAGCTCAAACAGGGGGCTTGGAAACACCATATATTTT; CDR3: CASSSNRGLGNTIYF
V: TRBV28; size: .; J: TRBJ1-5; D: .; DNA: TGTGCCAGCAGTTTACTGAATCAGCCCCAGCATTTT; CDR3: CASSLLNQPQHF
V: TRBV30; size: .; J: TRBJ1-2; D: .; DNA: TGTGCCTGGAGTGTGCCCCAGGGTTACGGCTACACCTTC; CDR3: CAWSVPQGYGYTF
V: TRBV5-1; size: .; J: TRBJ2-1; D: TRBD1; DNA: TGCGCCAGCAGACGACCGGGACAGGGGGCAAATGAGCAGTTCTTC; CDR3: CASRRPGQGANEQFF
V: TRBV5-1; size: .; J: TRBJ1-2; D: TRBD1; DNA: TGCGCCAGCAGCGTCGGGACAGGGGAAGGCTACACCTTC; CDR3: CASSVGTGEGYTF
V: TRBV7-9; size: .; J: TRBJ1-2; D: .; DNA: TGTGCCAGCAGCGATCGGGACGCCTCCTTTGTCTTC; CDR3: CASSDRDASFVF
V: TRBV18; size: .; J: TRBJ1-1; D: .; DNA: TGTGCCAGCTCAACTACAGGGAACACTGAAGCTTTCTTT; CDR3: CASSTTGNTEAFF
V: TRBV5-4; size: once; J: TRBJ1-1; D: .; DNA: TGTGCCAGCAGCTTGGAGGGGGGCGCCGGCACTGAAGCTTTCTTT; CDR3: CASSLEGGAGTEAFF
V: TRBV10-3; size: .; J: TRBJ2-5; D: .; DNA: TGTGCCATCAGTGACTTGGGGGCCCAGTACTTC; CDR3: CAISDLGAQYF
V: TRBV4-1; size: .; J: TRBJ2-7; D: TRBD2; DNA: TGCGCCAGCAGCCAAGAGAATCCCGGGGCTAGCGGGAGGTACGAGCAGTACTTC; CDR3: CASSQENPGASGRYEQYF
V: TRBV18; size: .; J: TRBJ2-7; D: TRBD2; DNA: TGTGCCAGCTCCTTAGCGGGAGGGCTCCACGAGCAGTACTTC; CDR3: CASSLAGGLHEQYF
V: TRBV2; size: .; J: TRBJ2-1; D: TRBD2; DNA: TGTGCCAGCAGACGGCTAGCGGGAGGGAACAATGAGCAGTTCTTC; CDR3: CASRRLAGGNNEQFF
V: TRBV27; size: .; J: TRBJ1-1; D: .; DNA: TGTGCCAGCAGTCAACAGGAGTGGGACACTGAAGCTTTCTTT; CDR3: CASSQQEWDTEAFF
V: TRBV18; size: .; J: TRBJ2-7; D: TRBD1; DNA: TGTGCCAGCTCACCACCGGGACAGGGGGCCAACGAGCAGTACTTC; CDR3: CASSPPGQGANEQYF
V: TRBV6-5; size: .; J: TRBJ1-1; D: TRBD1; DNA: TGTGCCAGCAGTCCTCCAGGGGGAACGGGTGAAGCTTTCTTT; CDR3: CASSPPGGTGEAFF
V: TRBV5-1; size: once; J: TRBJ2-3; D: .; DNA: TGCGCCAGCAGCTTGTCAGACAGCACAGATACGCAGTATTTT; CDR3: CASSLSDSTDTQYF
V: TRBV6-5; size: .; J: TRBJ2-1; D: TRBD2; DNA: TGTGCCAGCAGCCTGACTAGCGGGGCCTACAATGAGCAGTTCTTC; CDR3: CASSLTSGAYNEQFF
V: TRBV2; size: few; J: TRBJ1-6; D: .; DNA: TGTGCCAGCAGCGGAGACACTAATTCACCCCTCCACTTT; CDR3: CASSGDTNSPLHF
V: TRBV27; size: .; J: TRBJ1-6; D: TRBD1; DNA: TGTGCCAGCAGTTCCGACAGGGTCGATAATTCACCCCTCCACTTT; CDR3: CASSSDRVDNSPLHF
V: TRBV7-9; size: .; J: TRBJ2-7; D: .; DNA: TGTGCCAGCAGCTTAGACGGTCGGGAGCAGTACTTC; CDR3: CASSLDGREQYF
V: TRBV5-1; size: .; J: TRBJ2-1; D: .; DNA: TGCGCCAGCAGCTTGCCTCGGGACCAAACATACAATGAGCAGTTCTTC; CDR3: CASSLPRDQTYNEQFF
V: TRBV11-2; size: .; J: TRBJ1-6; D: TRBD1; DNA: TGTGCCAGCAGCCCCGCGGGACAGCTGAATTCACCCCTCCACTTT; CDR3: CASSPAGQLNSPLHF
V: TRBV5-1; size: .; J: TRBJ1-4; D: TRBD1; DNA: TGCGCCAGCAGCACAGGGGGCCCCGACGTCCTGTTTTTT; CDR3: CASSTGGPDVLFF
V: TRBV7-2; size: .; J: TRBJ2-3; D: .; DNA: TGTGCCAGCAGCTTACTCAGTAGGAGGGGGGGAACAGATACGCAGTATTTT; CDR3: CASSLLSRRGGTDTQYF